The T cell receptor beta chain described here comes from a study of long-term antiretroviral therapy in people with HIV. Study findings and constraints: HIV repertoires covered narrower CDR3 length ranges than controls did. Once patients were on ART, diversity went higher but still fell short of transplant donor controls.

In regard to this clone: Its antigen remains unknown.

In germline, CDR1 is ENHRY, CDR2 SYGVKD. CDR3 length: 15 residues. The ends lost 10 bases at V and 9 bases at J; junction bases unmatched: 15. At the survey level, the v3.0 immunoSEQ assay was run. Assay: immunoSEQ multiplex PCR; the TCRdb copy retains only in-frame clones and omits some. The sample records around 29,000 clones, nearly 90% being singletons. Every participant gave one or more pre-ART and two or more post-ART PBMC samples. The chain carries TRBV10-3 and TRBJ2-1, with 10 bases fitting TRBD2. This TCR came from a man aged 18 to 30 with HIV. The sequences come from unsorted PBMCs, collected 1.1 years after starting antiretroviral therapy. CDR3 sequence reads: CATLTSGATIGEQFF. CDR3 bases: TGTGCCACCCTTACTAGCGGGGCTACAATCGGTGAGCAGTTCTTC.